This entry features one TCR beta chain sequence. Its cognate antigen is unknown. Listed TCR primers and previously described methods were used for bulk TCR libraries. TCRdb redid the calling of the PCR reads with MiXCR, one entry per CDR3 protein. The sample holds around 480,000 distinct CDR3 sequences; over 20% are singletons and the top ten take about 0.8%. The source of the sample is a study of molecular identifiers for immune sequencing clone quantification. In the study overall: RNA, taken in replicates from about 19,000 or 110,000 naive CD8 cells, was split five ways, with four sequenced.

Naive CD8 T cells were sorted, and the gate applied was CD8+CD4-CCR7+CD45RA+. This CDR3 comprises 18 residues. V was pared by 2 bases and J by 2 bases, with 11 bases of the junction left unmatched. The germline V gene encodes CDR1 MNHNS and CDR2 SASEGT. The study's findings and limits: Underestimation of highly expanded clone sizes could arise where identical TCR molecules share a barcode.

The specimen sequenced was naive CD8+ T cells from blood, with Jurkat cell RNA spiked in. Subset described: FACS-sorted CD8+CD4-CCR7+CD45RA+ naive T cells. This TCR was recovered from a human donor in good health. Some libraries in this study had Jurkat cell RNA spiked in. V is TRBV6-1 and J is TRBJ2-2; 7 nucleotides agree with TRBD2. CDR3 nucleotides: TGTGCCAGCAGTGAATCTTGGGGGGGACTATACAACACCGGGGAGCTGTTTTTT. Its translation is CASSESWGGLYNTGELFF.